A single sample is the source of the 31 T cell receptor beta chains below, sequenced in a study. A single record per CDR3 protein comes from TCRdb applying MiXCR to the RT-PCR reads. The sample lists around 700,000 distinct CDR3 sequences, approximately 15% occurring once. Sample: memory CD4+ T cells from blood. These receptors all stem from a female donor in good health, serving as a healthy control.

This clonotype was seen at least ten times. The chain's CDR3 is CSAILAGPDTQYF. CDR3 DNA sequence: TGCAGTGCTATACTAGCGGGCCCAGATACGCAGTATTTT. The chain has TRBV20-1 and TRBJ2-3, with TRBD2 identical over 9 bases. The ends lost 4 bases at V and 4 bases at J; junction bases unmatched: 3. Germline values: CDR1 DFQATT, CDR2 SNEGSKA (reference sequence). This CDR3 is 13 amino acids long.

In its sample, this clonotype was seen many times. The rearrangement joins TRBV6-1 to TRBJ2-7, with D perhaps TRBD1 or TRBD2 (5 bases each). CDR3 size: 15 residues. Germline V lookup: CDR1 MNHNS, CDR2 SASEGT. V lost 4 bases and J 6 bases, leaving 19 bases between the germline ends. The CDR3 is CASSGGRRGDGEQYF. CDR3 nucleotide sequence: TGTGCCAGCAGTGGGGGACGGCGAGGAGATGGCGAGCAGTACTTC.

The chain recombines TRBV18 with TRBJ2-5, with 9 bases matching TRBD1. V lost 0 bases and J lost 5; bases outside the gene matches: 7. The CDR3 extends over 16 amino acids. Per the germline V gene, CDR1 is KGHSH and CDR2 is LQKENI. The CDR3: CASSPPSGQGLETQYF. CDR3 coding DNA: TGTGCCAGCTCACCACCATCAGGACAGGGGTTGGAGACCCAGTACTTC.

Note on this clonotype: Relative to the germline gene, one junction end is altered; a read error may explain this. The chain employs TRBV3-1 and TRBJ2-1, with D unresolved. The CDR3 length is 12 residues. The germline V gene has CDR1 LGHDT and CDR2 YNNKEL (reference sequence). The CDR3 here is CDSSPPGREQFF. The CDR3 DNA follows: TGTGACAGCAGCCCTCCCGGTCGCGAGCAGTTCTTC.

This clonotype was counted at least ten times. V gene TRBV20-1 combines with J gene TRBJ1-1; D not certain. The germline gives CDR1 DFQATT, CDR2 SNEGSKA (reference sequence). The CDR3 consists of 14 residues. Trimming removed 0 bases from V and 0 bases from J, with 8 bases in between. This chain's CDR3 is CSARDGTVNTEAFF. Written as DNA, the CDR3 is TGCAGTGCTAGAGATGGCACAGTGAACACTGAAGCTTTCTTT.

The chain carries TRBV13 and TRBJ2-2; D uncertain. V lost 6 bases and J 2 bases, leaving 16 bases between the germline ends. The germline V gene encodes CDR1 PRHDT and CDR2 FYEKMQ (reference sequence). The CDR3 covers 16 residues. This CDR3 reads CASSPRSVSNTGELFF. In DNA form, the CDR3 reads TGTGCCAGCAGTCCAAGGAGCGTGTCCAACACCGGGGAGCTGTTTTTT.

The table lists this clonotype with a few counts. The genes are TRBV4-3 and TRBJ2-3, with D unresolved. This CDR3 has 14 residues. The germline V and J ends were trimmed by 1 base and 2 bases, with 7 bases remaining between them. Germline V gives CDR1 LGHNA, CDR2 YSLEER. CDR3 sequence (DNA): TGCGCCAGCAGCCAAGCTGGCTACACAGATACGCAGTATTTT. The encoded protein is CASSQAGYTDTQYF.

This clonotype has more than one count but fewer than ten. The rearrangement uses TRBV21-1 and TRBJ2-1; TRBD1 is taken as the D call from the table, unchecked against the DNA. TRBV21-1 has pseudogene status. The length of the CDR3 is 16 residues. The CDR3 spells CASSKGLGTSYNEQFF. Written as DNA, the CDR3 is TGTGCCAGCAGCAAAGGACTTGGGACATCTTACAATGAGCAGTTCTTC.

The V and J genes are TRBV15 and TRBJ2-7; perhaps TRBD2 as D (5 bases). This CDR3 is 16 amino acids long. Trimming took 1 base from V and 7 from J, leaving 20 bases between them. CDR1 and CDR2 (germline): LNHNV, YYDKDF (reference sequence). The CDR3 DNA follows: TGTGCCACCAGCAGAGGATCGCTAGCCCCTAGTGAGGAGCAGTACTTC. This translates into CATSRGSLAPSEEQYF.

The CDR3 DNA reads TGTGCCAGCAGCCAGGGACTAGCGGGAGGACCTTCAAGCTCCTACGAGCAGTACTTC. This translates into CASSQGLAGGPSSSYEQYF. The J gene is TRBJ2-7, the V gene TRBV3-1; 15 nucleotides match TRBD2. The length of the CDR3 is 19 residues. Germline trimming cut 3 bases from V and 0 bases from J; bases unmatched to any gene: 9. The germline V gene encodes CDR1 LGHDT and CDR2 YNNKEL (reference sequence).

As regards this clonotype: One end of the junction does not line up with germline, which may come from a read error. This sequence joins TRBV7-9 and TRBJ1-3, with D tentatively TRBD1 (5 bases). Germline values: CDR1 SEHNR, CDR2 FQNEAQ (reference sequence). The CDR3 consists of 16 residues. CDR3 sequence reads: CASSPRDSFSGNTTYF. In DNA form, the CDR3 reads TGTGCCAGCAGCCCGAGAGACAGCTTCTCTGGAAACACCACATATTTT.

This clonotype appeared a single time. The CDR3 loop is CASSDQVAGVWNEQFF. In DNA form, the CDR3 reads TGTGCCAGCAGTGACCAAGTAGCGGGAGTGTGGAATGAGCAGTTCTTC. The genes are TRBV6-1 and TRBJ2-1, with 9 bases aligning to TRBD2. J gave up 7 bases and V 3 bases, and 10 bases lay outside the gene matches. The CDR3 consists of 16 residues. From germline, CDR1 is MNHNS and CDR2 SASEGT.

V gene TRBV5-6 combines with J gene TRBJ2-6, with D tentatively TRBD1 (6 bases). The CDR3 covers 19 residues. Germline CDR1 is SGHDT and CDR2 is YYEEEE. The ends were cut back, 0 bases at V and 3 bases at J, with 19 bases in the middle. CDR3 in amino acids: CASSLDGGAPPGGANVLTF. CDR3 nucleotide sequence: TGTGCCAGCAGCTTGGATGGGGGCGCCCCGCCCGGTGGGGCCAACGTCCTGACTTTC.

The chain combines TRBV9 with TRBJ2-1; 8 bases agree with TRBD2. This CDR3 has 17 amino acids. Losses at the gene ends were 1 base for V and 4 bases for J; bases not matched to a gene: 10. Germline V gene data show CDR1 as SGDLS and CDR2 as YYNGEE. The CDR3 DNA follows: TGTGCCAGCAGCGTAATGATTAGCGGGGATCTTTACAATGAGCAGTTCTTC. This sequence encodes CASSVMISGDLYNEQFF.

V is TRBV4-3 and J is TRBJ1-2; the D is unclear. The CDR3 length is 17 residues. Trimming removed 7 bases from V and 1 base from J, with 22 bases in between. Looked up from germline, CDR1 is LGHNA and CDR2 is YSLEER. The chain's CDR3 is CASIPTRSGASNYGYTF. CDR3 sequence (DNA): TGCGCCAGCATCCCAACCCGCTCAGGCGCTAGTAACTATGGCTACACCTTC.

This clonotype was counted at least ten times. The V and J genes are TRBV10-3 and TRBJ2-7; 8 nucleotides match TRBD2. The J segment lost 2 bases and the V segment lost 7 bases, leaving 7 bases of the junction unmatched. The CDR3 consists of 14 residues. From germline, CDR1 is ENHRY and CDR2 SYGVKD. For the CDR3, the DNA is TGTGCCATCAACCCCTCGGGGGGGGCCTACGAGCAGTACTTC. This gives the protein CAINPSGGAYEQYF.

This clonotype showed up just a few times. The chain is built from TRBV4-3 and TRBJ2-7; a weak D match, TRBD1 (6 bases). The CDR3 length is 14 residues. The V gene's germline CDR1 is LGHNA and CDR2 YSLEER. V lost 4 bases and J lost 3, with 13 bases in between. The CDR3 DNA reads TGCGCCAGCAGCCTACATCGGGACAACTACGAGCAGTACTTC. Its translation: CASSLHRDNYEQYF.

V is TRBV12-3 or TRBV12-4 and J is TRBJ1-1; maybe TRBD1 (6 bases). The CDR3 runs 15 residues. The ends were cut back, 8 bases at V and 1 base at J, with 17 bases in the middle. The CDR3 sequence: CASSNDGTQNTEAFF. The CDR3 DNA sequence: TGTGCCAGCTCAAATGACGGGACACAGAACACTGAAGCTTTCTTT.

In this sample, this clonotype turned up a few times. The chain carries TRBV5-1 and TRBJ2-5; D call uncertain. Germline CDR1 is SGHRS and CDR2 is YFSETQ. Deletions cut 3 bases from V and 3 bases from J, with 12 bases between. The CDR3 extends over 14 amino acids. The CDR3 protein is CASSSRRVEETQYF. CDR3 sequence (DNA): TGCGCCAGCAGCTCGAGAAGGGTCGAAGAGACCCAGTACTTC.

This rearrangement joins TRBV7-6 to TRBJ2-1; 9 nucleotides match TRBD2. V lost 1 base to trimming and J lost 7 bases; unmatched junction nucleotides: 5. CDR3 length: 15 residues. Germline CDR1 and CDR2: SGHVS and FNYEAQ. This CDR3 is CASSLVREGPNEQFF. As DNA, the CDR3 is TGTGCCAGCAGCTTAGTGCGGGAGGGTCCAAATGAGCAGTTCTTC.

This clonotype was found many times. V is TRBV29-1 and J is TRBJ2-4; 14 bases match TRBD2. The CDR3 spans 15 residues. CDR1 and CDR2 (germline): SQVTM, ANQGSEA. V was pared by 6 bases and J by 9 bases, with 10 bases of the junction left unmatched. CDR3 amino acids: CSVEKGLAGGTIQYF. CDR3 DNA: TGCAGCGTCGAAAAAGGACTAGCGGGAGGAACCATTCAGTACTTC.

The chain employs TRBV12-3 or TRBV12-4 and TRBJ2-7; D gene unclear. The CDR3 is 14 residues long. V was shortened by 3 bases and J by 4 bases, with 13 bases between the two germline ends. CDR3 bases: TGTGCCAGCAGTTTGGGCACCTACCTTTACGAGCAGTACTTC. Translation gives CASSLGTYLYEQYF.

This chain joins TRBV27 and TRBJ2-7; D remains unclear. The germline V gene has CDR1 MNHEY and CDR2 SMNVEV (reference sequence). This CDR3 comprises 13 residues. The V end was cut by 2 bases, the J end by 4 bases, with 9 bases between. The CDR3 is CASSLGPKYEQYF. The CDR3 nucleotides are TGTGCCAGCAGTTTAGGTCCCAAATACGAGCAGTACTTC.

This clonotype was recorded many times. The chain carries TRBV2 and TRBJ2-7, with 7 bases fitting TRBD1. V lost 6 bases to trimming and J lost 5 bases; unmatched junction nucleotides: 7. Germline CDR1 and CDR2: SNHLY and FYNNEI. This CDR3 spans 13 amino acids. CDR3 nucleotides: TGTGCCAGCAGGTTGACAGGGATCAACGAGCAGTACTTC. It encodes CASRLTGINEQYF.

This clonotype was seen a handful of times. The gene calls are TRBV7-2 and TRBJ2-1, with 7 positions matching TRBD2. V was pared by 7 bases and J by 4 bases, with 13 bases of the junction left unmatched. Germline CDR1 SGHTA, CDR2 FQGNSA. The CDR3 spans 16 residues. The CDR3 DNA sequence: TGTGCCAGCAAGGGCGGGAGCGACGGCTCTTACAATGAGCAGTTCTTC. It yields the protein CASKGGSDGSYNEQFF. The entire variable domain, with the rest obtained from reference TRBV7-2 and TRBJ2-1, is as follows: GAGVSQSPSNKVTEKGKDVELRCDPISGHTALYWYRQSLGQGLEFLIYFQGNSAPDKSGLPSDRFSAERTGGSVSTLTIQRTQQEDSAVYLCASKGGSDGSYNEQFFGPGTRLTVL.

The rearrangement uses TRBV7-6 and TRBJ1-2; 7 bases align to TRBD1. J gave up 0 bases and V 0 bases, and 4 bases lay outside the gene matches. Germline V gene sequence: CDR1 SGHVS, CDR2 FNYEAQ. The CDR3 extends over 16 amino acids. CDR3 nucleotides: TGTGCCAGCAGCTTAGCCCCCGGGACAGCTAACTATGGCTACACCTTC. Amino acid sequence: CASSLAPGTANYGYTF. Using reference TRBV7-6 and TRBJ1-2 for the parts outside the CDR3, the full variable domain is GAGVSQSPRYKVTKRGQDVALRCDPISGHVSLYWYRQALGQGPEFLTYFNYEAQQDKSGLPNDRFSAERPEGSISTLTIQRTEQRDSAMYRCASSLAPGTANYGYTFGSGTRLTVV.

This clonotype was picked up a small number of times. In DNA form, the CDR3 reads TGTGCCAGCAGCCAAGAGATGGGCAGGGGTAACCAGCCCCAGCATTTT. The encoded protein is CASSQEMGRGNQPQHF. The chain joins TRBV4-2 to TRBJ1-5; D may be TRBD1 (6 bases). V dropped 0 bases and J dropped 7 bases, with 16 bases sitting between them. This CDR3 is built from 16 residues. Germline CDR1 reads LGHNA; CDR2 reads YNFKEQ.

This clonotype was detected only a few times. The CDR3 coding sequence is TGTGCCAGCAGCCAACGTACCTTAGCGGGAGGGTCAGATACGCAGTATTTT. Its protein is CASSQRTLAGGSDTQYF. This chain connects TRBV4-2 to TRBJ2-3, with 11 positions matching TRBD2. Germline V lookup: CDR1 LGHNA, CDR2 YNFKEQ. Unmatched junction bases numbered 8, after V lost 2 bases and J lost 4 bases. This CDR3 spans 17 amino acids.

This sequence joins TRBV7-9 and TRBJ1-1; D possibly corresponds to TRBD1 (6 bases). Trimming shortened V by 5 bases and J by 1 base, and 11 bases separated the two germline ends. The CDR3 is 14 residues long. Germline CDR1 and CDR2: SEHNR and FQNEAQ (reference sequence). CDR3: CASSARGGNTEAFF. CDR3 DNA: TGTGCCAGCAGCGCCCGAGGGGGGAACACTGAAGCTTTCTTT.

This clonotype was recorded at least ten times. This chain joins TRBV27 and TRBJ2-1; weak D call: TRBD2 (5 bases). This CDR3 has 14 residues. The ends were cut back, 3 bases at V and 7 bases at J, with 13 bases in the middle. CDR1 is MNHEY and CDR2 is SMNVEV in the germline V gene (reference sequence). CDR3 protein: CASSFLSGENEQFF. CDR3 DNA sequence: TGTGCCAGCAGTTTCCTAAGTGGGGAGAATGAGCAGTTCTTC.

This clonotype was observed a few times. This sequence joins TRBV4-2 and TRBJ2-7, with D perhaps TRBD1 (5 bases). Trimming removed 4 bases at V and 1 base at J, with 20 bases between. The V gene's germline CDR1 is LGHNA and CDR2 YNFKEQ. The CDR3 spans 17 residues. The CDR3, as DNA: TGTGCCAGCAGCCGAGCCGGTCAGGGTTCGTATTCCTACGAGCAGTACTTC. Translation: CASSRAGQGSYSYEQYF.